This T cell receptor (beta chain) was captured by sequencing in a study of CD8 T cells in ankylosing spondylitis (dated by TCRdb to about 2017). Notes on the research overall: To find TCR variants linked to disease, the study profiled T cell receptor beta repertoires in ankylosing spondylitis patients and healthy donors. Peripheral blood samples were taken, and synovial fluid was additionally collected from ankylosing spondylitis patients. The whole study cohort included over a hundred healthy donors and about two dozen ankylosing spondylitis patients. Broader findings and caveats from the paper: Some TCR beta motif variants had previously been reported in synovial fluid and blood of reactive arthritis patients, which suggested common disease-initiation mechanisms. A TCR beta motif made up of under ten highly homologous amino acid variants appeared to be characteristic of blood from ankylosing spondylitis patients. According to the report, matched synovial fluid samples from ankylosing spondylitis patients were significantly enriched for the disease-linked clones. The disease-linked clones had a CD8+ phenotype and were found at relatively low frequencies in peripheral blood.

This clonotype was seen at least ten times. Its antigen is unknown. No much larger clone is present one base from it, and per-base qualities are unavailable. The listed sequencing device is Illumina HiSeq 2500. Quantitative 5'-RACE with molecular barcodes was the method used to prepare the TCR beta libraries. The study's own analysis went as follows. A new computational method, built on a probabilistic model of VDJ rearrangement, was used to identify disease-linked TCR variants. Starting from the raw public reads, TCRdb applied fastp trimming at Q25, assembled clones with MiXCR and retained in-frame beta chains. One record per CDR3 amino acid sequence lists the most common genes and DNA. Clone size and V and J calls follow TCRdb, not the original study. In this sample the table shows about 540,000 distinct CDR3 sequences, about 13% of which occur a single time. Around 6.8% of the sample goes to the ten largest clones.

Sequenced input: blood, either unsorted or a sorted T cell fraction (not recorded which). This sequence was found in a male donor with ankylosing spondylitis.

The CDR3 corresponds to CASSIDRYTDTQYF. The DNA sequence is TGCGCCAGCAGCATCGACAGATACACAGATACGCAGTATTTT. The chain joins TRBV5-1 to TRBJ2-3, with TRBD1 perhaps the D gene, on 5 matching bases. The germline V gene encodes CDR1 SGHRS and CDR2 YFSETQ. V is reduced by 4 bases and J by 2 bases, leaving a spacing of 11 bases between them. Its CDR3 holds 14 amino acids, cysteine through phenylalanine. The retained sequence is limited to the CDR3, 42 bases, with the frame set at the first base.